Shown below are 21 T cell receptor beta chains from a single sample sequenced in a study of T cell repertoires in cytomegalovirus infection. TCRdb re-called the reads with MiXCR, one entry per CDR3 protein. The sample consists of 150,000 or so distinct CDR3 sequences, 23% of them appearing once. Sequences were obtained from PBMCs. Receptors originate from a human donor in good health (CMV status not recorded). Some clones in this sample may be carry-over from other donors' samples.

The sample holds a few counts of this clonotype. DNA of the CDR3: TGTGCCAGCAGTTTCCGACAGGGAGGGGTGAACACTGAAGCTTTCTTT. It is translated as CASSFRQGGVNTEAFF. The chain links TRBV28 to TRBJ1-1, with 7 bases identical to TRBD1. CDR3 size: 16 residues. V was clipped by 3 bases and J by 0 bases; unmatched bases: 7. Germline loops: CDR1 MDHEN, CDR2 SYDVKM. Variable domain in full (rest from reference TRBV28 and TRBJ1-1): DVKVTQSSRYLVKRTGEKVFLECVQDMDHENMFWYRQDPGLGLRLIYFSYDVKMKEKGDIPEGYSVSREKKERFSLILESASTNQTSMYLCASSFRQGGVNTEAFFGQGTRLTVV.

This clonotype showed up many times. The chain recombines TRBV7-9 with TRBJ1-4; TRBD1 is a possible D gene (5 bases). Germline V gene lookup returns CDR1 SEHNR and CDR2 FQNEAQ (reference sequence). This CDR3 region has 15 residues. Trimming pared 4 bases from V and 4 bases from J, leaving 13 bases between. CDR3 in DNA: TGTGCCAGCAGCTCGCCCGACAGAAGTAATGAAAAACTGTTTTTT. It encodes CASSSPDRSNEKLFF.

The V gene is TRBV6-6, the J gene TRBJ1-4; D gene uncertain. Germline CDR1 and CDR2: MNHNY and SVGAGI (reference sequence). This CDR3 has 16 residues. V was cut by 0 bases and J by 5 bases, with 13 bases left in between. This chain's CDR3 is CASSYSLTPGNEKLFF. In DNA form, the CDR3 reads TGTGCCAGCAGTTACTCTCTAACCCCCGGGAATGAAAAACTGTTTTTT.

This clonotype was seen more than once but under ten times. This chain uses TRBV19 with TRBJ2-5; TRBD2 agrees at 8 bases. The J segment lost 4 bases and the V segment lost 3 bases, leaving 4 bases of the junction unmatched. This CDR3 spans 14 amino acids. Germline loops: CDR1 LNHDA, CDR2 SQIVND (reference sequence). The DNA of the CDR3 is TGTGCCAGTAGTATGGGGACTAGTCCAGAGACCCAGTACTTC. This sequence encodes CASSMGTSPETQYF.

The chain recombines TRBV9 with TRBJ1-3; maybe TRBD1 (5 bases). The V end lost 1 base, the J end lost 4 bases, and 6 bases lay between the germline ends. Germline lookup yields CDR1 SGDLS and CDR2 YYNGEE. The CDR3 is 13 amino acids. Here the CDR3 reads CASSVRDGNTIYF. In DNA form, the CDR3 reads TGTGCCAGCAGCGTACGGGACGGAAACACCATATATTTT.

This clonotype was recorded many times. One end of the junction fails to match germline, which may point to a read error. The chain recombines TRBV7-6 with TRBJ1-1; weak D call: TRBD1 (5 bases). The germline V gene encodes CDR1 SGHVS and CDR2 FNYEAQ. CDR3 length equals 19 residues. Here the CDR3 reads CASRLGPQNSAWGDTEAFF. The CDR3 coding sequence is TGTGCCAGCAGATTAGGCCCACAGAACTCCGCTTGGGGGGACACTGAAGCTTTCTTT.

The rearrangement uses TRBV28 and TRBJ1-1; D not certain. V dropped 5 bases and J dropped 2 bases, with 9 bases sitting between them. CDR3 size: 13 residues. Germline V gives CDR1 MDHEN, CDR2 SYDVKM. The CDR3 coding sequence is TGTGCCAGCAGTCTACAGAAAAACACTGAAGCTTTCTTT. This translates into CASSLQKNTEAFF.

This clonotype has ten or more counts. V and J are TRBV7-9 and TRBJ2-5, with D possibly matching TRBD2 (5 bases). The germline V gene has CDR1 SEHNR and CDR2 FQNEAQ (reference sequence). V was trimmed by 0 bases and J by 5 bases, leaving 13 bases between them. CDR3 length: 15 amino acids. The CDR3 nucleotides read TGTGCCAGCAGCTTAGCTTCCCTAGCTCGTGAGACCCAGTACTTC. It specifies CASSLASLARETQYF.

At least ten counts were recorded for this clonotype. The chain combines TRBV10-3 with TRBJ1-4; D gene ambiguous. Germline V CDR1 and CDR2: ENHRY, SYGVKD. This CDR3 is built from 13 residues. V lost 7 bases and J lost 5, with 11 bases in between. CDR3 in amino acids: CAIKQGPNEKLFF. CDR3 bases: TGTGCCATCAAGCAAGGTCCGAATGAAAAACTGTTTTTT.

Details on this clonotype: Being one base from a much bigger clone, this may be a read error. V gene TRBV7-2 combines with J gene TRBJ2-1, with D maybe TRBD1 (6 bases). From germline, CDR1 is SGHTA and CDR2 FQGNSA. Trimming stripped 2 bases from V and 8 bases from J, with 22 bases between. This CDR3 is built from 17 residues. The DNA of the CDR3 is TGTGCCAGCAGCTTAATTATAGCGTGGGGGCGTTCCCATGAGCAGTTCTTC. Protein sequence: CASSLIIAWGRSHEQFF.

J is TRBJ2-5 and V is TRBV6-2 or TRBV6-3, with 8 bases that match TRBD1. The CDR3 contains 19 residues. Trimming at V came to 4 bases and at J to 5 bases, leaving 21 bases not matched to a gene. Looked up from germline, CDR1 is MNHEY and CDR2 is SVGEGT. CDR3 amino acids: CASSFDPEGQVGEWETQYF. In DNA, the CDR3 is TGTGCCAGCAGTTTCGACCCTGAGGGACAGGTGGGAGAGTGGGAGACCCAGTACTTC.

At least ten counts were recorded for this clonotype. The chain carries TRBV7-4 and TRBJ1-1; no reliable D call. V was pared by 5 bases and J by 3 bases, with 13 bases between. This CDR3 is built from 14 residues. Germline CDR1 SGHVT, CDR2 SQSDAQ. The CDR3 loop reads CASSSQFRDTEAFF. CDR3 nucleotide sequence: TGTGCCAGCAGCAGCCAGTTTCGGGACACTGAAGCTTTCTTT.

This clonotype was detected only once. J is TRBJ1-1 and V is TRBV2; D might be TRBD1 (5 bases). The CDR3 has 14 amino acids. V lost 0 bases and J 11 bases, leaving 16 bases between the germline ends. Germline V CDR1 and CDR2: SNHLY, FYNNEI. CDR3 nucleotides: TGTGCCAGCAGTGAAGCGCTTCGACCCGCAGGGGCTTTCTTT. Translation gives CASSEALRPAGAFF.

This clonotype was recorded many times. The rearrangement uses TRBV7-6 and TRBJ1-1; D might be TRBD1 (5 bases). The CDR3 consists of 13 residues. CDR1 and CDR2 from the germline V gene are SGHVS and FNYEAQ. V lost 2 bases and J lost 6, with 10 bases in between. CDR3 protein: CASSLPDSPEAFF. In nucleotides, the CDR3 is TGTGCCAGCAGCTTACCCGACAGTCCTGAAGCTTTCTTT.

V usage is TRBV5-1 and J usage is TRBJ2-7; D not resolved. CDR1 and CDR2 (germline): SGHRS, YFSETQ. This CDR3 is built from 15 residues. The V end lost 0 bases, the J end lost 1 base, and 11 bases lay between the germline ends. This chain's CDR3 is CASSLEPQISYEQYF. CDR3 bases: TGCGCCAGCAGCTTGGAGCCACAAATTTCCTACGAGCAGTACTTC. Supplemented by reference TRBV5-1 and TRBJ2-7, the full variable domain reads KAGVTQTPRYLIKTRGQQVTLSCSPISGHRSVSWYQQTPGQGLQFLFEYFSETQRNKGNFPGRFSGRQFSNSRSEMNVSTLELGDSALYLCASSLEPQISYEQYFGPGTRLTVT.

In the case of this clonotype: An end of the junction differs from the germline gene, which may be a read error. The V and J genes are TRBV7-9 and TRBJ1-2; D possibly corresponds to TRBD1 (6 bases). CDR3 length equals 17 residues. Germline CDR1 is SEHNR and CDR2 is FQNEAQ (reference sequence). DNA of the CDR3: TGTGCCAGCAGGTTAGCCCTTACAGGGAGGTACGGTGGTGGCTACACCTTC. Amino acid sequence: CASRLALTGRYGGGYTF.

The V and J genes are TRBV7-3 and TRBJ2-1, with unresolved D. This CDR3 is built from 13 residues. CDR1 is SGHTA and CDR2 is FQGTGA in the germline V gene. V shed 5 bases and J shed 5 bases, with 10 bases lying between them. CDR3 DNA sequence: TGTGCCAGCAGCGTCTCACTGAACAATGAGCAGTTCTTC. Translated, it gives CASSVSLNNEQFF. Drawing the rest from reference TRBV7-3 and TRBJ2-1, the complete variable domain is GAGVSQTPSNKVTEKGKYVELRCDPISGHTALYWYRQSLGQGPEFLIYFQGTGAADDSGLPNDRFFAVRPEGSVSTLKIQRTERGDSAVYLCASSVSLNNEQFFGPGTRLTVL.

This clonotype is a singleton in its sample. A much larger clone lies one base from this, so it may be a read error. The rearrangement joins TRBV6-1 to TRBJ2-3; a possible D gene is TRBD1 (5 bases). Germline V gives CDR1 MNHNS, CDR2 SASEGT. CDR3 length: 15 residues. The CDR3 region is CARSEGQGGTDTQYF. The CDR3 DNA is TGTGCCAGAAGTGAAGGCCAGGGTGGCACAGATACGCAGTATTTT.

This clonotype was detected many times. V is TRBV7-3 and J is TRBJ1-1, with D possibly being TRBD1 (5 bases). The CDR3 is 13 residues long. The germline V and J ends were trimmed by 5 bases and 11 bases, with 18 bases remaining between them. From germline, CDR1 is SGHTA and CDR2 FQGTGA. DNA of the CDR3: TGTGCCAGCAGCGACGGGTCCAACCGGGGGGCTTTCTTT. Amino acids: CASSDGSNRGAFF.

The chain's CDR3 is CASSPTGGRYEQFF. Here the CDR3 DNA reads TGTGCCAGCAGCCCTACAGGGGGTCGGTACGAGCAGTTCTTC. The V and J genes are TRBV7-9 and TRBJ2-1, with 8 bases that match TRBD1. V lost 5 bases to trimming and J lost 10 bases; unmatched junction nucleotides: 10. The CDR3 runs 14 residues. Germline CDR1 reads SEHNR; CDR2 reads FQNEAQ (reference sequence).

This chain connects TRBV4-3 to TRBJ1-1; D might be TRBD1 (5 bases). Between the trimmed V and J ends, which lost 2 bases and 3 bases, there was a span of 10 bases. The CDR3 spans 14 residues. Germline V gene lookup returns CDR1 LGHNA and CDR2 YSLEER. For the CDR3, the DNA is TGCGCCAGCAGCCAACGGGCGGGGGACACTGAAGCTTTCTTT. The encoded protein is CASSQRAGDTEAFF.